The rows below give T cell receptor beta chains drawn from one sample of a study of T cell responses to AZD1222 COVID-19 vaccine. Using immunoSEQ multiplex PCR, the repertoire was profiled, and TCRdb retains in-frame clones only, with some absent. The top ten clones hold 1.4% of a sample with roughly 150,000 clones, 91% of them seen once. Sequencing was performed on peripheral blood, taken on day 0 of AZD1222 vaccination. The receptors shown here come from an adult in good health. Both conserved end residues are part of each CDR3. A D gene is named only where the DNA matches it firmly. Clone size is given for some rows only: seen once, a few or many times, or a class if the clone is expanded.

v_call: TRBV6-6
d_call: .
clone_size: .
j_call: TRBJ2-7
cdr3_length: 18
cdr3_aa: CASSLEGVGPATSYEQYF
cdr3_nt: TGTGCCAGCAGTCTCGAGGGGGTGGGCCCAGCTACCTCCTACGAGCAGTACTTC

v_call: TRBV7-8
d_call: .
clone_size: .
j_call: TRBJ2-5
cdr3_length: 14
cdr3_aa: CASSLGNQAGSQYF
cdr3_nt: TGTGCCAGCAGCTTAGGAAACCAAGCGGGCTCCCAGTACTTC

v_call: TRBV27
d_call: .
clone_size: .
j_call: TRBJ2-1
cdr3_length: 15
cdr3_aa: CASSLKGTVYNEQFF
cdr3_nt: TGTGCCAGCAGTTTGAAGGGTACGGTCTACAATGAGCAGTTCTTC

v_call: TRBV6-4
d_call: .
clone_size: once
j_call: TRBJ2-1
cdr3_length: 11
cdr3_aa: CASRENNEQFF
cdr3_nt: TGTGCCAGCAGAGAGAACAATGAGCAGTTCTTC

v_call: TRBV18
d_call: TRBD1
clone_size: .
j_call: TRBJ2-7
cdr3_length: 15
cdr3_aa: CASSPRDRNSYEQYF
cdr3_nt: TGTGCCAGCTCACCGAGGGACAGAAACTCCTACGAGCAGTACTTC

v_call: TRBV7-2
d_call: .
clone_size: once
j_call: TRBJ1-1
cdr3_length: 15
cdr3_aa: CASSLGALMNTEAFF
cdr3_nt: TGTGCCAGCAGCTTAGGGGCCCTCATGAACACTGAAGCTTTCTTT

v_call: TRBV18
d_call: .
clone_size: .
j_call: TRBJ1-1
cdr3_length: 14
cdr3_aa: CASSPLDGVGEAFF
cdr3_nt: TGTGCCAGCTCACCGTTGGATGGGGTGGGTGAAGCTTTCTTT

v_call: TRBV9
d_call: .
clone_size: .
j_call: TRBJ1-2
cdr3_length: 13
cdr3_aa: CASSVEDRYGYTF
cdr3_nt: TGTGCCAGCAGCGTCGAGGACCGGTATGGCTACACCTTC

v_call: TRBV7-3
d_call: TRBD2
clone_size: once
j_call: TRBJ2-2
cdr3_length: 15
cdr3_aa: CASSFRRGGTGELFF
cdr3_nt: TGTGCCAGCAGCTTCAGACGGGGGGGCACCGGGGAGCTGTTTTTT

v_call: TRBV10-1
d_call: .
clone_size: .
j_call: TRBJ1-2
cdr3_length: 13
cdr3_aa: CASSPRAGDGYTF
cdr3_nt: TGCGCCAGCAGCCCTCGGGCCGGCGATGGCTACACCTTC

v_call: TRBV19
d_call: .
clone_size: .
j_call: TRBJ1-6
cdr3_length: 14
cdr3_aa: CASSIRVGDSPLHF
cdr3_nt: TGTGCCAGTAGTATACGGGTAGGGGATTCACCCCTCCACTTT

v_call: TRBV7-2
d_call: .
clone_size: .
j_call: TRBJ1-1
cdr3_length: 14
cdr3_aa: CASSPGRVNTEAFF
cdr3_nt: TGTGCCAGCAGCCCAGGTCGGGTGAACACTGAAGCTTTCTTT

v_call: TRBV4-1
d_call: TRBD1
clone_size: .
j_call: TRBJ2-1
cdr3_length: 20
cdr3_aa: CASSQEGGDRGAWAVNEQFF
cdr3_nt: TGCGCCAGCAGCCAAGAAGGAGGGGACAGGGGCGCCTGGGCGGTTAATGAGCAGTTCTTC

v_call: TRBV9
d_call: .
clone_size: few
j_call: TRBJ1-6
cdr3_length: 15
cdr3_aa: CASSVDGLANSPLHF
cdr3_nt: TGTGCCAGCAGCGTAGATGGGTTGGCGAATTCACCCCTCCACTTT

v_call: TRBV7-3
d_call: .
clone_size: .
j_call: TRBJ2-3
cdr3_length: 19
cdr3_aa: CASSLIPITRQGNTDTQYF
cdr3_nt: TGTGCCAGCAGCTTAATCCCCATTACGCGACAAGGGAACACAGATACGCAGTATTTT

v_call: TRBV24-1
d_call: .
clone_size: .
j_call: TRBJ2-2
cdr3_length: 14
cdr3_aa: CATSGSAYTGELFF
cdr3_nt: TGTGCCACCAGTGGATCCGCATACACCGGGGAGCTGTTTTTT

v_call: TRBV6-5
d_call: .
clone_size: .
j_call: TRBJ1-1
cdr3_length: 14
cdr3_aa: CASSPTRVNTEAFF
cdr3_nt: TGTGCCAGCAGTCCAACCAGGGTTAACACTGAAGCTTTCTTT

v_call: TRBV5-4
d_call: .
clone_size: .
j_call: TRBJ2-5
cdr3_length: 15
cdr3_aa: CASSLGASRGETQYF
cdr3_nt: TGTGCCAGCAGCTTGGGGGCCTCCCGTGGGGAGACCCAGTACTTC

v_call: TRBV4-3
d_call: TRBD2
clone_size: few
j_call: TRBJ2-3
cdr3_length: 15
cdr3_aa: CASSQEIPGRDTQYF
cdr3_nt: TGCGCCAGCAGCCAAGAGATACCCGGGAGGGATACGCAGTATTTT

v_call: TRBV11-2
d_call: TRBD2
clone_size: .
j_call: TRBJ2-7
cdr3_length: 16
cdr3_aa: CASTIQGGTPHYEQYF
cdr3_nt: TGTGCCAGCACCATCCAGGGAGGGACGCCACACTACGAGCAGTACTTC

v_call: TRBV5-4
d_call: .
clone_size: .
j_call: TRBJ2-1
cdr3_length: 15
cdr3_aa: CASSPSGHPPGEQFF
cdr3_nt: TGTGCCAGCAGCCCCTCGGGGCACCCCCCAGGTGAGCAGTTCTTC

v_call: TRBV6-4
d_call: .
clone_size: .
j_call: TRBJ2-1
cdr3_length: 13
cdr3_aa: CASSIGTRGEQFF
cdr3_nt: TGTGCCAGCAGTATTGGGACGCGGGGTGAGCAGTTCTTC

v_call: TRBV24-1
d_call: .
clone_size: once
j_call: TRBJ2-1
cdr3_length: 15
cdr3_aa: CATSAGALAYNEQFF
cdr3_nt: TGTGCCACCAGTGCTGGAGCCTTAGCCTACAATGAGCAGTTCTTC

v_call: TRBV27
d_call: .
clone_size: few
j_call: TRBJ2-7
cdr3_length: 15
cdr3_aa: CASSLSIGSSYEQYF
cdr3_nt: TGTGCCAGCAGTTTATCGATAGGGTCATCCTACGAGCAGTACTTC

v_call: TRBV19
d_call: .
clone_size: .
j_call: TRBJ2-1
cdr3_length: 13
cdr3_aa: CASSIGTPNEQFF
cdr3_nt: TGTGCCAGTAGTATAGGGACTCCCAATGAGCAGTTCTTC

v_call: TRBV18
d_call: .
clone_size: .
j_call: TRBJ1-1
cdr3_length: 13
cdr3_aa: CASSPEQDTEAFF
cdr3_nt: TGTGCCAGCTCACCGGAACAGGACACTGAAGCTTTCTTT

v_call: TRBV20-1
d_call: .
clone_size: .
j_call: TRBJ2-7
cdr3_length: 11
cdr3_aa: CSANVAREQYF
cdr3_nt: TGCAGTGCTAATGTAGCTAGGGAGCAGTACTTC